Following are 26 T cell receptor beta chains from one sample sequenced in a study of siplizumab effects on memory and regulatory T cells. The repertoire was sequenced with immunoSEQ multiplex PCR; TCRdb's copy has only in-frame clones and lacks some. The sample has approximately 100,000 clones; about 93% are singletons. The specimen sequenced was Tregs sorted from blood. The origin of the receptors is a human donor in good health.

The CDR3 sequence: CASSIGGTVREQFF. Written as DNA, the CDR3 is TGTGCCAGTAGTATCGGGGGCACCGTCCGAGAGCAGTTCTTC. The V call is TRBV19, the J call TRBJ2-1; possibly TRBD1 or TRBD2 for D (6 bases each). Trimming took off 3 bases at V and 10 bases at J, with 16 bases between the two ends. The CDR3 has 14 residues. Germline CDR1 and CDR2: LNHDA and SQIVND (reference sequence).

The chain joins TRBV5-4 to TRBJ1-2, with 8 nucleotides matching TRBD1. Germline V CDR1 and CDR2: SGHNT, YYREEE (reference sequence). The CDR3 loop spans 16 amino acids. The junction had 15 bases not matched to a gene; V was cut back by 4 bases and J by 7 bases. CDR3 nucleotide sequence: TGTGCCAGCAGCCGGGCTTGGACAGGGAAGTATGCTGGCTACACCTTC. Translated, it gives CASSRAWTGKYAGYTF.

This clone was seen a single time. The chain combines TRBV28 with TRBJ1-2; no clear D gene. Germline V lookup: CDR1 MDHEN, CDR2 SYDVKM. The CDR3 totals 11 residues. Trimming took 8 bases from V and 4 from J, leaving 8 bases between them. The CDR3 sequence is CASGPIYGYTF. The CDR3 DNA follows: TGTGCCAGCGGTCCCATCTATGGCTACACCTTC.

The CDR3 DNA follows: TGTGCCAGCAGCCACCCTAGGGGGGTCACTGAAGCTTTCTTT. Encoded protein: CASSHPRGVTEAFF. This chain connects TRBV11-2 to TRBJ1-1; possible D gene TRBD1, 6 bases. Per germline, CDR1 SGHAT and CDR2 FQNNGV. Trimming removed 5 bases at V and 4 bases at J, with 14 bases between. The CDR3 totals 14 residues.

This clone was seen once. J is TRBJ2-3 and V is TRBV7-2; weak D call: TRBD1 (5 bases). This CDR3 has 16 amino acids. Trimming shortened V by 5 bases and J by 1 base, and 16 bases separated the two germline ends. CDR1 SGHTA and CDR2 FQGNSA come from the germline V gene. For the CDR3, the DNA is TGTGCCAGCAGCCGATCAGGGTTTTGGGGCACAGATACGCAGTATTTT. Amino acids: CASSRSGFWGTDTQYF. Together with reference TRBV7-2 and TRBJ2-3, the CDR3 gives the full variable domain: GAGVSQSPSNKVTEKGKDVELRCDPISGHTALYWYRQSLGQGLEFLIYFQGNSAPDKSGLPSDRFSAERTGGSVSTLTIQRTQQEDSAVYLCASSRSGFWGTDTQYFGPGTRLTVL.

The rearrangement joins TRBV2 to TRBJ2-1; 14 bases are shared with TRBD2. Germline V gene lookup returns CDR1 SNHLY and CDR2 FYNNEI. V gave up 9 bases and J gave up 15 bases; unmatched junction bases: 10. This CDR3 contains 13 residues. In nucleotides, the CDR3 is TGTGCCAGAACCGGGACTAGCGGGAGCGGGCGGTTCTTC. Translation: CARTGTSGSGRFF.

The V call is TRBV6-5, the J call TRBJ1-2; possibly TRBD1 for D (5 bases). CDR3 length: 14 residues. The germline gives CDR1 MNHEY, CDR2 SVGAGI. V shed 6 bases and J shed 4 bases, with 15 bases lying between them. The CDR3 spells CASSNRQLLYGYTF. CDR3 DNA sequence: TGTGCCAGCAGCAATAGACAGCTCCTCTATGGCTACACCTTC.

This clone was observed once. J is TRBJ1-2 and V is TRBV6-6, with D unresolved. Germline CDR1 MNHNY, CDR2 SVGAGI (reference sequence). This CDR3 is 14 amino acids long. V was cut by 6 bases and J by 1 base, with 12 bases left in between. CDR3 sequence: CASRRSGNNYGYTF. CDR3 nucleotide sequence: TGTGCCAGCAGGCGTTCGGGCAATAACTATGGCTACACCTTC.

The chain combines TRBV28 with TRBJ1-5, with a possible D match to TRBD1 (6 bases). Per the germline V gene, CDR1 is MDHEN and CDR2 is SYDVKM. The CDR3 has 17 amino acids. Trimming took off 5 bases at V and 1 base at J, with 18 bases between the two ends. CDR3 residues: CASSAKTGHTSNQPQHF. The DNA of the CDR3 is TGTGCCAGCAGTGCTAAGACAGGACACACGAGCAATCAGCCCCAGCATTTT.

V is TRBV7-3 and J is TRBJ2-1; TRBD2 is a possible D gene (6 bases). CDR1 is SGHTA, CDR2 FQGTGA, per germline. The CDR3 loop spans 15 amino acids. V lost 5 bases and J lost 8, with 19 bases in between. CDR3 amino acids: CASSLSSAPGDEQFF. The CDR3, as DNA: TGTGCCAGCAGCCTCTCTAGCGCGCCCGGGGATGAGCAGTTCTTC.

The chain combines TRBV10-3 with TRBJ1-6, with D uncertain. CDR1 ENHRY and CDR2 SYGVKD come from the germline V gene. Deletions cut 0 bases from V and 7 bases from J, with 7 bases between. The CDR3 loop spans 14 amino acids. CDR3 loop: CAISESTQNSPLHF. As DNA, the CDR3 is TGTGCCATCAGTGAGTCGACGCAGAATTCACCCCTCCACTTT.

The CDR3 loop reads CASSLEGSSYQYNEQFF. The CDR3, as DNA: TGTGCCAGCAGCTTAGAGGGGTCTTCCTACCAATACAATGAGCAGTTCTTC. V usage is TRBV7-4 and J usage is TRBJ2-1, with D perhaps TRBD1 (5 bases). The germline V gene has CDR1 SGHVT and CDR2 SQSDAQ. The CDR3 extends over 17 amino acids. V was clipped by 1 base and J by 4 bases, with 17 bases between them.

V is TRBV5-5 and J is TRBJ2-7; either TRBD1 or TRBD2 may fit D (5 bases each). The CDR3 consists of 13 residues. V gave up 4 bases and J gave up 2 bases, with 10 bases separating them. Germline V CDR1 and CDR2: SGHKS, YYEKEE (reference sequence). The CDR3 DNA sequence: TGTGCCAGCAGCGTCCGGGACCCCTACGAGCAGTACTTC. Translating it yields CASSVRDPYEQYF.

V and J are TRBV7-9 and TRBJ1-2, with 7 nucleotides matching TRBD1. This CDR3 has 14 amino acids. J gave up 4 bases and V 3 bases, and 5 bases lay outside the gene matches. Germline V gives CDR1 SEHNR, CDR2 FQNEAQ (reference sequence). The CDR3 region is CASSFLDRAYGYTF. The CDR3 DNA reads as TGTGCCAGCAGCTTTCTCGACAGGGCCTATGGCTACACCTTC.

The CDR3 region is CASSSGSLIGSAGYTF. The CDR3 DNA reads as TGTGCCAGTAGCTCGGGATCTCTTATAGGGTCGGCGGGCTACACCTTC. The chain has TRBV19 and TRBJ1-2; D uncertain. Trimming cost V 6 bases and J 8 bases, with 25 bases left between them. The germline V gene encodes CDR1 LNHDA and CDR2 SQIVND (reference sequence). The CDR3 is made up of 16 amino acids.

This chain joins TRBV23-1 and TRBJ2-7, with 9 nucleotides matching TRBD1. TRBV23-1 is an ORF, and what it does is uncertain. The CDR3 sequence is 15 residues long. With V trimmed by 8 bases and J by 4 bases, 12 bases remained unmatched. The CDR3 region has the DNA TGCGCCAGCTTTCGTGGGGACAGGGCTGAGTACGAGCAGTACTTC. Amino acid sequence: CASFRGDRAEYEQYF.

The chain has TRBV18 and TRBJ2-5; D uncertain. Germline V gives CDR1 KGHSH, CDR2 LQKENI. Trimming pared 4 bases from V and 3 bases from J, leaving 3 bases between. The CDR3 spans 11 residues. The CDR3 region has the DNA TGTGCCAGCTCACAAGAAGAGACCCAGTACTTC. This translates into CASSQEETQYF.

This clone was seen just once. The chain uses TRBV5-1 and TRBJ2-1, with 9 bases matching TRBD1. CDR1 SGHRS and CDR2 YFSETQ come from the germline V gene. The length of the CDR3 is 16 residues. V gave up 6 bases and J gave up 9 bases; unmatched junction bases: 16. The CDR3 spells CASTLLTGGATGEQFF. The CDR3 region has the DNA TGCGCCAGCACCTTACTTACAGGGGGCGCCACCGGTGAGCAGTTCTTC.

This sequence joins TRBV27 and TRBJ2-7, with D perhaps matching TRBD1 or TRBD2 (5 bases each). In germline, CDR1 is MNHEY, CDR2 SMNVEV (reference sequence). There are 13 residues in the CDR3. The V and J ends lost 8 bases and 6 bases respectively, with 17 bases between them. The CDR3 DNA follows: TGTGCCAGCGGAAAGGGGACGGCCCTCGAGCAGTACTTC. Its translation is CASGKGTALEQYF.

This rearrangement joins TRBV6-6 to TRBJ2-7, with 10 bases fitting TRBD2. V lost 5 bases to trimming and J lost 1 base; unmatched junction nucleotides: 2. CDR1 MNHNY and CDR2 SVGAGI come from the germline V gene (reference sequence). This CDR3 contains 14 residues. The CDR3 protein is CASSPSGGSYEQYF. CDR3 nucleotide sequence: TGTGCCAGCAGTCCTAGCGGGGGATCCTACGAGCAGTACTTC.

This chain links TRBV4-1 with TRBJ2-1; 9 positions agree with TRBD2. Germline V CDR1 and CDR2: MGHRA, YSYEKL. The CDR3 loop spans 18 amino acids. After removal of 3 bases from V and 4 bases from J, the junction contained 13 bases not matched to a gene. The CDR3 region is CASSQGGSGRIRYNEQFF. CDR3 sequence (DNA): TGCGCCAGCAGCCAGGGAGGAAGCGGGAGGATCCGGTACAATGAGCAGTTCTTC.

The chain recombines TRBV18 with TRBJ2-1; the match to TRBD1 covers 7 bases. V shed 4 bases, J shed 6 bases, and the junction held 3 bases outside the gene matches. Germline V lookup: CDR1 KGHSH, CDR2 LQKENI. The CDR3 spans 13 residues. The CDR3: CASSHDRVNEQFF. The CDR3 DNA reads TGTGCCAGCTCACATGACAGGGTCAATGAGCAGTTCTTC.

This rearrangement joins TRBV15 to TRBJ2-5; TRBD1 might be the D (6 bases). Germline V lookup: CDR1 LNHNV, CDR2 YYDKDF (reference sequence). The CDR3 totals 15 residues. The V end was cut by 0 bases, the J end by 7 bases, with 15 bases between. The CDR3 DNA sequence: TGTGCCACCAGCAGAGATTCTGGACAGCCGCGGACCCAGTACTTC. This translates into CATSRDSGQPRTQYF. Supplemented by reference TRBV15 and TRBJ2-5, the full variable domain reads DAMVIQNPRYQVTQFGKPVTLSCSQTLNHNVMYWYQQKSSQAPKLLFHYYDKDFNNEADTPDNFQSRRPNTSFCFLDIRSPGLGDTAMYLCATSRDSGQPRTQYFGPGTRLLVL.

The rearrangement joins TRBV28 to TRBJ2-7; TRBD1 or TRBD2 may be the D gene (5 bases each). This CDR3 contains 16 residues. The V end lost 5 bases, the J end lost 6 bases, and 23 bases lay between the germline ends. CDR1 and CDR2 (germline): MDHEN, SYDVKM. The CDR3 DNA is TGTGCCAGCAGTCTACTAACAGGTCCCGTTCGGGGCGAGCAGTACTTC. Protein sequence: CASSLLTGPVRGEQYF.

The rearrangement links TRBV28 to TRBJ1-4, with D uncertain. Deletions cut 2 bases from V and 8 bases from J, with 15 bases between. CDR1 MDHEN and CDR2 SYDVKM come from the germline V gene. The CDR3 is 15 residues long. Written as DNA, the CDR3 is TGTGCCAGCAGTTTAATCGGACCCCACTCAGAAAAACTGTTTTTT. It yields the protein CASSLIGPHSEKLFF.

The DNA of the CDR3 is TGTGCCAGCAGCCAATCGGCAGGGACCACAGATACGCAGTATTTT. As protein: CASSQSAGTTDTQYF. The chain is built from TRBV16 and TRBJ2-3; tentatively, D is TRBD1 or TRBD2 (5 bases each). CDR3 length equals 15 residues. The germline V and J ends were trimmed by 0 bases and 2 bases, with 9 bases remaining between them. Per germline, CDR1 KGHSY and CDR2 FQNENV.